The sequence of this TCR beta chain was determined in a study of cytomegalovirus exposure and HLA in healthy donors. The PCR was carried out with 60 Vbeta primers and 13 Jbeta primers. Repertoires were generated with immunoSEQ multiplex PCR, while TCRdb's copy carries only in-frame clones and drops some. The sample has about 160,000 clones; roughly 82% are singletons. Germline V gene sequence: CDR1 MNHNY, CDR2 SVGAGI (reference sequence). The germline V and J ends were trimmed by 6 bases and 8 bases, with 25 bases remaining between them. The CDR3 runs 16 residues. This TCR was sampled from a woman aged 50 to 60 in good health and CMV-seropositive. V and J are TRBV6-6 and TRBJ1-2; D remains ambiguous. Sequenced: PBMCs. The CDR3 DNA sequence: TGTGCCAGCAGCCTTGGTCGAGGAGAGCAAACCTCCGGCTACACCTTC. Residues: CASSLGRGEQTSGYTF.